What follows are 20 T cell receptor beta chains derived from one specimen sequenced in a study of blood T cell repertoires in COVID-19. This table comes from immunoSEQ multiplex PCR, and its TCRdb copy is limited to in-frame clones, with some not included. The table records under 250,000 clones, roughly 80% of them present only once. Sequencing was done on a sample of peripheral blood. Receptors were obtained from a woman between 18 and 29 years old with acute or convalescent COVID-19.

The genes are TRBV27 and TRBJ2-7; 9 bases line up with TRBD2. The CDR3 has 14 amino acids. The germline CDR1 and CDR2 sequences are MNHEY and SMNVEV (reference sequence). V shed 7 bases, J shed 4 bases, and the junction held 8 bases outside the gene matches. The chain's CDR3 is CASKPFSGSYEQYF. CDR3 coding DNA: TGTGCCAGCAAGCCATTTAGCGGGAGTTACGAGCAGTACTTC.

The CDR3 coding sequence is TGTGCCAGCAGCTCCACCGGAGGGTCCAACACTGAAGCTTTCTTT. Translation: CASSSTGGSNTEAFF. The J gene is TRBJ1-1, the V gene TRBV11-2; D not certain. The CDR3 is made up of 15 amino acids. Trimming removed 4 bases at V and 2 bases at J, with 14 bases between. Germline CDR1 reads SGHAT; CDR2 reads FQNNGV. The full variable domain, with the rest looked up from reference TRBV11-2 and TRBJ1-1, is EAGVAQSPRYKIIEKRQSVAFWCNPISGHATLYWYQQILGQGPKLLIQFQNNGVVDDSQLPKDRFSAERLKGVDSTLKIQPAKLEDSAVYLCASSSTGGSNTEAFFGQGTRLTVV.

This sequence joins TRBV30 and TRBJ1-6; unclear D gene. The CDR3 spans 14 residues. CDR1 and CDR2 from the germline V gene are GTSNPN and SVGIG (reference sequence). Deletions cut 4 bases from V and 7 bases from J, with 14 bases between. The CDR3 loop is CAWIIASFNSPLHF. The CDR3 bases are TGTGCCTGGATAATTGCGTCCTTCAATTCACCCCTCCACTTT.

The gene calls are TRBV7-2 and TRBJ2-7; 9 nucleotides agree with TRBD1. The ends lost 2 bases at V and 5 bases at J; junction bases unmatched: 10. CDR1 is SGHTA, CDR2 FQGNSA, per germline. The CDR3 is 16 amino acids. The CDR3 sequence is CASSLRLTGGADEQYF. The CDR3 DNA follows: TGTGCCAGCAGCTTAAGGTTAACAGGGGGCGCCGACGAGCAGTACTTC. Drawing the rest from reference TRBV7-2 and TRBJ2-7, the complete variable domain is GAGVSQSPSNKVTEKGKDVELRCDPISGHTALYWYRQSLGQGLEFLIYFQGNSAPDKSGLPSDRFSAERTGGSVSTLTIQRTQQEDSAVYLCASSLRLTGGADEQYFGPGTRLTVT.

The chain joins TRBV10-3 to TRBJ1-2; 8 nucleotides agree with TRBD1. CDR1 and CDR2 (germline): ENHRY, SYGVKD. The CDR3 is 15 residues long. Trimming removed 8 bases from V and 7 bases from J; junction bases left unmatched: 15. This chain's CDR3 is CAIGTQGQGALGYTF. The CDR3 DNA follows: TGTGCCATCGGGACTCAGGGGCAGGGGGCGCTTGGCTACACCTTC.

This chain links TRBV15 with TRBJ2-5; the D is unclear. V was clipped by 0 bases and J by 3 bases, with 8 bases between them. This CDR3 region has 14 residues. Germline V lookup: CDR1 LNHNV, CDR2 YYDKDF (reference sequence). The DNA for the CDR3 is TGTGCCACCAGCAGAGATTTTACGGAAGAGACCCAGTACTTC. Protein sequence: CATSRDFTEETQYF. Based on the CDR3 plus reference TRBV15 and TRBJ2-5, the full variable domain is DAMVIQNPRYQVTQFGKPVTLSCSQTLNHNVMYWYQQKSSQAPKLLFHYYDKDFNNEADTPDNFQSRRPNTSFCFLDIRSPGLGDTAMYLCATSRDFTEETQYFGPGTRLLVL.

This clone came up many times. The rearrangement uses TRBV6-6 and TRBJ1-1; D not certain. This CDR3 is built from 16 residues. Germline V gene sequence: CDR1 MNHNY, CDR2 SVGAGI (reference sequence). The V end was cut by 7 bases, the J end by 4 bases, with 22 bases between. The CDR3 bases are TGTGCCAGCACCCATGGTAGAGGGAGTACGGGCACTGAAGCTTTCTTT. Its protein is CASTHGRGSTGTEAFF.

In this sample, this clone turned up a few times. The V gene is TRBV25-1, the J gene TRBJ1-3; 8 nucleotides agree with TRBD1. Germline V gene lookup returns CDR1 MGHDK and CDR2 SYGVNS. The trim removed 5 bases at V and 2 bases at J, leaving 2 bases unmatched. This CDR3 is built from 14 residues. Written as DNA, the CDR3 is TGTGCCAGCAGTCGGACAGGGACTGGAAACACCATATATTTT. It yields the protein CASSRTGTGNTIYF.

The chain links TRBV7-2 to TRBJ1-6; 7 nucleotides align to TRBD1. The V gene's germline CDR1 is SGHTA and CDR2 FQGNSA. The CDR3 is 15 residues long. V gave up 4 bases and J gave up 7 bases; unmatched junction bases: 7. The chain's CDR3 is CASSSRQGLNSPLHF. The CDR3 DNA sequence: TGTGCCAGCAGCTCTCGACAGGGCTTGAATTCACCCCTCCACTTT.

The rearrangement joins TRBV20-1 to TRBJ1-5, with D possibly being TRBD1 (5 bases). This CDR3 is 16 amino acids long. In germline, CDR1 is DFQATT, CDR2 SNEGSKA (reference sequence). V dropped 3 bases and J dropped 1 base, with 16 bases sitting between them. In DNA, the CDR3 is TGCAGTGCTAGTATCTCATGGGGCCTGAGCAATCAGCCCCAGCATTTT. Protein: CSASISWGLSNQPQHF.

The chain recombines TRBV2 with TRBJ2-5; D perhaps matches TRBD2 (6 bases). The V gene lost 9 bases and the J gene lost 2 bases, with 13 bases spanning the gap. The germline V gene has CDR1 SNHLY and CDR2 FYNNEI. The CDR3 length is 13 residues. The CDR3 loop is CASQAGFQETQYF. In DNA, the CDR3 is TGTGCCAGTCAAGCGGGTTTTCAAGAGACCCAGTACTTC.

This clone came up many times. The V gene is TRBV19, the J gene TRBJ2-7; 9 bases are shared with TRBD2. The CDR3 extends over 16 amino acids. CDR1 LNHDA and CDR2 SQIVND come from the germline V gene (reference sequence). J was trimmed by 3 bases and V by 2 bases; bases with no gene match: 8. The chain's CDR3 is CASSITEGSGSYEQYF. As DNA, the CDR3 is TGTGCCAGTAGTATAACCGAGGGTAGCGGGAGCTACGAGCAGTACTTC.

The gene calls are TRBV15 and TRBJ2-7, with D possibly matching TRBD2 (6 bases). V was clipped by 5 bases and J by 5 bases, with 16 bases between them. This CDR3 is 14 amino acids long. CDR1 LNHNV and CDR2 YYDKDF come from the germline V gene (reference sequence). The CDR3 protein is CATSAYRGLHEQYF. CDR3 sequence (DNA): TGTGCCACCAGCGCCTACCGGGGACTCCACGAGCAGTACTTC.

This clone was found a few times. The rearrangement links TRBV28 to TRBJ1-2, with 7 bases that match TRBD1. CDR1 and CDR2 from the germline V gene are MDHEN and SYDVKM. Trimming cost V 5 bases and J 4 bases; bases outside gene matches: 10. The CDR3 runs to 15 residues. The CDR3 DNA reads as TGTGCCAGCAGTCCTGGGGACAGCGGACCCTATGGCTACACCTTC. This encodes CASSPGDSGPYGYTF.

In DNA form, the CDR3 reads TGTGCCAGCAGCCCGTATACCACAGGGGACGACGAGCAGTACTTC. Protein sequence: CASSPYTTGDDEQYF. The chain joins TRBV7-2 to TRBJ2-7; 7 bases are shared with TRBD1. CDR3 length: 15 amino acids. After removal of 5 bases from V and 5 bases from J, the junction contained 12 bases not matched to a gene. Germline V gene lookup returns CDR1 SGHTA and CDR2 FQGNSA.

This sequence joins TRBV10-2 and TRBJ2-5; no clear D. Germline lookup yields CDR1 WSHSY and CDR2 SAAADI. CDR3 length: 10 residues. Trimming took 10 bases from V and 2 from J, leaving 5 bases between them. The CDR3 is CATKQETQYF. CDR3 nucleotide sequence: TGCGCCACCAAACAAGAGACCCAGTACTTC.

The chain couples TRBV30 to TRBJ1-2; 7 nucleotides agree with TRBD1. This CDR3 is built from 13 residues. Germline V lookup: CDR1 GTSNPN, CDR2 SVGIG (reference sequence). Losses at the gene ends were 5 bases for V and 6 bases for J; bases not matched to a gene: 9. The chain's CDR3 is CAWEGGQDNGYTF. CDR3 coding DNA: TGTGCCTGGGAGGGAGGACAGGATAATGGCTACACCTTC.

The J gene is TRBJ1-6, the V gene TRBV5-1; TRBD1 aligns across 7 bases. The CDR3 consists of 15 residues. From germline, CDR1 is SGHRS and CDR2 YFSETQ. The V and J ends lost 0 bases and 6 bases, in that order; junction bases with no gene match: 3. CDR3 protein: CASSLANRGNSPLHF. In DNA, the CDR3 is TGCGCCAGCAGCTTGGCCAACAGGGGTAATTCACCCCTCCACTTT.

J is TRBJ1-4 and V is TRBV18; the D gene is possibly TRBD1 (5 bases). This CDR3 has 18 amino acids. Trimming took 2 bases from V and 0 from J, leaving 16 bases between them. Germline V lookup: CDR1 KGHSH, CDR2 LQKENI. CDR3 nucleotides: TGTGCCAGCTCACCAGCGGGGCAGAAAGGCGCAACTAATGAAAAACTGTTTTTT. This codes for CASSPAGQKGATNEKLFF.

The CDR3 region has the DNA TGTGCCAGCAGTTTCGGGTTCGAGCAGTACTTC. Protein sequence: CASSFGFEQYF. The V call is TRBV27, the J call TRBJ2-7; no clear D. The CDR3 covers 11 residues. The V gene's germline CDR1 is MNHEY and CDR2 SMNVEV (reference sequence). With 3 bases removed from V and 6 bases from J, the gap between germline ends came to 6 bases.